This T cell receptor beta chain was sequenced during a study of OX40 agonist ivuxolimab in advanced cancers. Study in general: Patients' therapy was ivuxolimab, an antibody that acts as an agonist of OX40 (CD134). General observations from the study: Clonal expansion from baseline to week 6 occurred in both CD4+ and CD8+ T cells. Specificity for antigen went undetermined in the expanded peripheral T cells.

To note about this clone: Its specificity is not known.

Only in-frame clones appear in the TCRdb table, and some are missing; sequencing was by immunoSEQ multiplex PCR. In the table there are over 55,000 clones, roughly 81% of which are singletons. Trimming removed 4 bases from V and 0 bases from J, with 9 bases in between. There are 14 residues in the CDR3. Germline loops: CDR1 KGHSH, CDR2 LQKENI. The V and J genes are TRBV18 and TRBJ1-1, with a tentative D call TRBD1 (6 bases). This clonotype originated in an adult with an advanced solid tumor such as melanoma, head and neck, liver or kidney cancer. This specimen was CD4+ or CD8+ T cells sorted from blood, taken in a trial of the OX40 agonist ivuxolimab. The CDR3 here is CASSLGQMNTEAFF. CDR3 DNA: TGTGCCAGCTCACTCGGACAGATGAACACTGAAGCTTTCTTT.